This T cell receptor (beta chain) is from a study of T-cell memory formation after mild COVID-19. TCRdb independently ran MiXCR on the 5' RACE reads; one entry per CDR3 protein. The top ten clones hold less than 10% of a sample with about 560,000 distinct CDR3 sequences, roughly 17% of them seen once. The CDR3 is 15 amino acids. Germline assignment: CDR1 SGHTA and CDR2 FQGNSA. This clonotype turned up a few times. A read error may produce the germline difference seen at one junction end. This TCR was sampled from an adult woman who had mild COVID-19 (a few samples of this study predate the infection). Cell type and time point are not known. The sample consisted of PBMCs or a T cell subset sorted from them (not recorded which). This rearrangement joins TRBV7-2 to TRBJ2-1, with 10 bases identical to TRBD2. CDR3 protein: CASSLAGANYNEQFF. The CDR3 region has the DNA TGTGCCAGCAGCCTAGCGGGGGCGAACTACAATGAGCAGTTCTTC.